Described below is a single T cell receptor beta chain sequence and its context. CD8 cells regarded as naive lacked CD45RO, were positively chosen for CCR7, and omitted terminally differentiated effector memory CD45RA+ cells. Measured with immunoSEQ multiplex PCR; TCRdb has only the in-frame clones, and not every one. The table lists hundreds of thousands of clones, approximately 96% of them singletons. This entry comes from a study of shared clonotypes between healthy human individuals. Trimming stripped 6 bases from V and 4 bases from J, with 3 bases between. This CDR3 is 10 amino acids long. CDR1 and CDR2 from the germline V gene are MNHEY and SMNVEV (reference sequence).

Sequencing input: naive CD8+ T cells sorted from blood. The receptor was isolated from a woman younger than 45 in good health. This chain joins TRBV27 and TRBJ1-2; D is uncertain. CDR3 sequence reads: CASRRYGYTF. The CDR3 DNA follows: TGTGCCAGCAGGCGCTATGGCTACACCTTC.